The T cell receptor beta chain described here comes from a study of CD8 T cells in Susac syndrome. Reverse transcription of 0.5 to 1 ug RNA was performed with random hexamers. With immunoSEQ multiplex PCR, TCR beta CDR3 was amplified across 54 Vbeta and 13 Jbeta. TCRdb itself ran the immunoSEQ multiplex PCR reads through MiXCR, one entry per CDR3 protein. Of approximately 230,000 distinct CDR3 sequences listed, roughly 93% are singletons. The multiple sclerosis controls were treatment-naive patients affected by stable or active relapsing-remitting disease. Negative isolation yielded CD4+ and CD8+ T cells, and FACS enriched TEMRA cells. As for this clonotype: Its target is not known.

Study-wide results and limits: The authors acknowledged that the study's TCR sequencing and HLA analysis involved relatively few individuals.

Trimming shortened V by 3 bases and J by 3 bases, and 18 bases separated the two germline ends. The CDR3 extends over 17 amino acids. Germline assignment: CDR1 LGHDT and CDR2 YNNKEL (reference sequence). Sequences were obtained from CD4+ T cells from PBMCs. The clonotype comes from a human donor with multiple sclerosis. The chain is built from TRBV3-1 and TRBJ2-4; no clear D gene. Written as DNA, the CDR3 is TGTGCCAGCAGCCATAGTCCCTGGACCGCCAACAAAAACATTCAGTACTTC. Protein: CASSHSPWTANKNIQYF. Together with reference TRBV3-1 and TRBJ2-4, the CDR3 gives the full variable domain: DTAVSQTPKYLVTQMGNDKSIKCEQNLGHDTMYWYKQDSKKFLKIMFSYNNKELIINETVPNRFSPKSPDKAHLNLHINSLELGDSAVYFCASSHSPWTANKNIQYFGAGTRLSVL.